Listed here are 25 T cell receptor beta chains from one sample, sequenced in a study of blood T cell repertoires in COVID-19. Some clones are missing from TCRdb's copy, which holds only in-frame ones; the method was immunoSEQ multiplex PCR. Among 250,000 to 300,000 clones listed, approximately 83% were seen once. Source material: peripheral blood. The receptors derive from a woman aged 70-85 years with acute or convalescent COVID-19.

This sequence joins TRBV9 and TRBJ2-5; 8 nucleotides agree with TRBD2. CDR1 SGDLS and CDR2 YYNGEE come from the germline V gene. The trim removed 2 bases at V and 2 bases at J, leaving 5 bases unmatched. This CDR3 spans 15 amino acids. The CDR3 sequence: CASSVSSGPQETQYF. In DNA form, the CDR3 reads TGTGCCAGCAGCGTGTCTAGCGGGCCTCAAGAGACCCAGTACTTC.

The J gene is TRBJ1-6, the V gene TRBV4-1; TRBD1 might be the D (6 bases). V was clipped by 1 base and J by 7 bases, with 14 bases between them. Germline loops: CDR1 MGHRA, CDR2 YSYEKL. This CDR3 contains 16 residues. CDR3 bases: TGCGCCAGCAGCCAAGGGGTGGGTACAGGGAATTCACCCCTCCACTTT. Translating gives CASSQGVGTGNSPLHF.

The chain couples TRBV11-2 to TRBJ2-5; TRBD2 aligns across 7 bases. The junction had 6 bases not matched to a gene; V was cut back by 1 base and J by 1 base. Germline assignment: CDR1 SGHAT and CDR2 FQNNGV. The CDR3 totals 16 residues. This chain's CDR3 is CASSLALGLTQETQYF. The DNA for the CDR3 is TGTGCCAGCAGCTTAGCTCTGGGACTAACCCAAGAGACCCAGTACTTC. The full variable domain, in which reference TRBV11-2 and TRBJ2-5 provide the parts outside the CDR3, is EAGVAQSPRYKIIEKRQSVAFWCNPISGHATLYWYQQILGQGPKLLIQFQNNGVVDDSQLPKDRFSAERLKGVDSTLKIQPAKLEDSAVYLCASSLALGLTQETQYFGPGTRLLVL.

The chain links TRBV5-4 to TRBJ1-2; the D is unclear. Germline lookup yields CDR1 SGHNT and CDR2 YYREEE (reference sequence). The CDR3 contains 13 residues. V was cut by 0 bases and J by 4 bases, with 7 bases left in between. This CDR3 is CASSLARSYGYTF. DNA of the CDR3: TGTGCCAGCAGCTTGGCCAGGTCCTATGGCTACACCTTC.

The chain combines TRBV19 with TRBJ1-5; the D gene is possibly TRBD1 (5 bases). V was clipped by 1 base and J by 5 bases, with 9 bases between them. Germline values: CDR1 LNHDA, CDR2 SQIVND (reference sequence). The CDR3 spans 14 residues. In nucleotides, the CDR3 is TGTGCCAGTAGTATAGTGGACACCTATCAGCCCCAGCATTTT. As protein: CASSIVDTYQPQHF.

The chain uses TRBV19 and TRBJ1-1; tentative D call: TRBD1 (5 bases). CDR3 length: 13 residues. The germline gives CDR1 LNHDA, CDR2 SQIVND (reference sequence). Trimming cost V 5 bases and J 1 base, with 8 bases left between them. CDR3 nucleotide sequence: TGTGCCAGTAGTGCGGGGACGAACACTGAAGCTTTCTTT. Its protein product is CASSAGTNTEAFF. Complete variable domain (other parts from reference TRBV19 and TRBJ1-1): DGGITQSPKYLFRKEGQNVTLSCEQNLNHDAMYWYRQDPGQGLRLIYYSQIVNDFQKGDIAEGYSVSREKKESFPLTVTSAQKNPTAFYLCASSAGTNTEAFFGQGTRLTVV.

The V gene is TRBV5-1, the J gene TRBJ2-5; the match to TRBD2 covers 10 bases. The CDR3 is 14 amino acids. The junction had 4 bases not matched to a gene; V was cut back by 3 bases and J by 5 bases. Germline V gene sequence: CDR1 SGHRS, CDR2 YFSETQ. The CDR3 protein is CASSSSGGPETQYF. The CDR3 coding sequence is TGCGCCAGCAGCTCTAGCGGGGGCCCTGAGACCCAGTACTTC.

The count of this clone is one. The V and J genes are TRBV7-9 and TRBJ1-2, with 8 bases aligning to TRBD1. The length of the CDR3 is 14 residues. V dropped 4 bases and J dropped 7; count of bases not matched to a gene: 8. Germline V CDR1 and CDR2: SEHNR, FQNEAQ (reference sequence). The CDR3 DNA reads TGTGCCAGCAGCTCAGGGGGCGCGGAGTTTGGCTACACCTTC. Its protein product is CASSSGGAEFGYTF.

This clone showed up just once. The rearrangement joins TRBV6-1 to TRBJ1-5, with D unresolved. The V gene's germline CDR1 is MNHNS and CDR2 SASEGT. CDR3 size: 17 residues. V lost 1 base, J lost 2 bases, and 15 bases lay in between. This chain's CDR3 is CASSEGHSPVGNQPQHF. CDR3 nucleotides: TGTGCCAGCAGTGAAGGACATTCACCAGTCGGCAATCAGCCCCAGCATTTT.

The chain employs TRBV12-3 or TRBV12-4 and TRBJ1-1; the match to TRBD1 covers 8 bases. The CDR3 contains 13 residues. Unmatched junction bases numbered 4, after V lost 6 bases and J lost 4 bases. As DNA, the CDR3 is TGTGCCAGCAGCTCCACAGGGGGCACTGAAGCTTTCTTT. Its protein is CASSSTGGTEAFF.

V gene TRBV5-4 combines with J gene TRBJ2-2, with TRBD1 matching over 8 bases. This CDR3 spans 16 amino acids. Trimming at V came to 2 bases and at J to 6 bases, leaving 9 bases not matched to a gene. Per the germline V gene, CDR1 is SGHNT and CDR2 is YYREEE (reference sequence). DNA of the CDR3: TGTGCCAGCAGCTTTGGACAGGGAAACAGGGCCGGGGAGCTGTTTTTT. Residues: CASSFGQGNRAGELFF. Together with reference TRBV5-4 and TRBJ2-2, the CDR3 gives the full variable domain: ETGVTQSPTHLIKTRGQQVTLRCSSQSGHNTVSWYQQALGQGPQFIFQYYREEENGRGNFPPRFSGLQFPNYSSELNVNALELDDSALYLCASSFGQGNRAGELFFGEGSRLTVL.

The rearrangement links TRBV6-5 to TRBJ1-2, with D possibly TRBD1 on 6 matching bases. Trimming shortened V by 6 bases and J by 6 bases, and 11 bases separated the two germline ends. Germline-derived CDR1 and CDR2 are MNHEY and SVGAGI. This CDR3 contains 12 residues. CDR3 coding DNA: TGTGCCAGCAGAGACTACAGGGATGGCTACACCTTC. It codes for CASRDYRDGYTF.

Only one count was recorded for this clone. This chain uses TRBV5-4 with TRBJ2-5; D is uncertain. V lost 0 bases to trimming and J lost 5 bases, with 8 bases between them. The CDR3 runs to 13 residues. Germline V CDR1 and CDR2: SGHNT, YYREEE (reference sequence). The CDR3 sequence is CASSLVPVETQYF. CDR3 DNA sequence: TGTGCCAGCAGCTTGGTACCGGTGGAGACCCAGTACTTC.

This chain joins TRBV13 and TRBJ2-3, with D perhaps matching TRBD2 (6 bases). Trimming removed 2 bases from V and 3 bases from J, with 15 bases in between. Germline assignment: CDR1 PRHDT and CDR2 FYEKMQ (reference sequence). The CDR3 has 16 amino acids. Written as DNA, the CDR3 is TGTGCCAGCAGCTTATGGAGGGCAGGGAGGACAGATACGCAGTATTTT. Its protein product is CASSLWRAGRTDTQYF.

The rearrangement uses TRBV5-1 and TRBJ1-3; D not certain. Trimming pared 4 bases from V and 0 bases from J, leaving 14 bases between. The V gene's germline CDR1 is SGHRS and CDR2 YFSETQ. This CDR3 region has 16 residues. CDR3 DNA sequence: TGCGCCAGCAGCAAGGAAGGAGGGAACTCTGGAAACACCATATATTTT. Encoded protein: CASSKEGGNSGNTIYF.

The chain uses TRBV29-1 and TRBJ2-5; TRBD1 aligns across 7 bases. V gave up 7 bases and J gave up 0 bases; unmatched junction bases: 11. The length of the CDR3 is 15 residues. CDR1 and CDR2 (germline): SQVTM, ANQGSEA. CDR3 nucleotides: TGCAGCGCCCGACCCGGGACAGCGTACCAAGAGACCCAGTACTTC. This gives the protein CSARPGTAYQETQYF. Combining the CDR3 with reference TRBV29-1 and TRBJ2-5 gives the whole variable domain SAVISQKPSRDICQRGTSLTIQCQVDSQVTMMFWYRQQPGQSLTLIATANQGSEATYESGFVIDKFPISRPNLTFSTLTVSNMSPEDSSIYLCSARPGTAYQETQYFGPGTRLLVL.

This chain uses TRBV28 with TRBJ1-1; 8 bases fit TRBD1. The V and J ends lost 10 bases and 2 bases, in that order; junction bases with no gene match: 12. From germline, CDR1 is MDHEN and CDR2 SYDVKM. The CDR3 has 15 amino acids. CDR3: CAIQGASEGNTEAFF. The CDR3 coding sequence is TGTGCCATCCAGGGGGCATCCGAGGGAAACACTGAAGCTTTCTTT.

The V call is TRBV30, the J call TRBJ2-7; 14 nucleotides line up with TRBD2. Per the germline V gene, CDR1 is GTSNPN and CDR2 is SVGIG (reference sequence). The CDR3 consists of 14 residues. After removal of 3 bases from V and 4 bases from J, the junction contained 2 bases not matched to a gene. The CDR3 here is CAWRGTSGGYEQYF. The CDR3 DNA is TGTGCCTGGAGGGGGACTAGCGGGGGATACGAGCAGTACTTC.

Points on this clone: This specimen includes other DNA sequences encoding the same CDR3. The chain employs TRBV5-1 and TRBJ2-5, with 15 bases identical to TRBD2. The CDR3 covers 16 residues. Trimming took 3 bases from V and 2 from J; bases not matched to a gene: 2. Germline V CDR1 and CDR2: SGHRS, YFSETQ. The CDR3 region has the DNA TGCGCCAGCAGCTCCGGACTAGCGGGGGGGCAAGAGACCCAGTACTTC. Translating it yields CASSSGLAGGQETQYF. Complete variable domain (other parts from reference TRBV5-1 and TRBJ2-5): KAGVTQTPRYLIKTRGQQVTLSCSPISGHRSVSWYQQTPGQGLQFLFEYFSETQRNKGNFPGRFSGRQFSNSRSEMNVSTLELGDSALYLCASSSGLAGGQETQYFGPGTRLLVL.

On this clone itself: Different DNA sequences within this sample yield the same CDR3. The chain couples TRBV18 to TRBJ2-1, with 11 bases that match TRBD2. The J segment lost 5 bases and the V segment lost 3 bases, leaving 3 bases of the junction unmatched. The CDR3 is made up of 15 amino acids. The V gene's germline CDR1 is KGHSH and CDR2 LQKENI. Here the CDR3 reads CASSPTSGGNNEQFF. The CDR3 coding sequence is TGTGCCAGCTCACCTACTAGCGGGGGTAACAATGAGCAGTTCTTC.

This clone occurred a few times. This chain joins TRBV12-2 and TRBJ1-1; TRBD1 is taken as the D call from the table, unchecked against the DNA. TRBV12-2 represents a pseudogene. The CDR3 covers 18 residues. For the CDR3, the DNA is TGTGCAAGTCGCTTAGCGCGTGGGACACCCATGATGAACACTGAAGCTTTCTTT. This translates into CASRLARGTPMMNTEAFF.

This chain uses TRBV9 with TRBJ1-3; D not certain. V shed 1 base and J shed 0 bases, with 5 bases lying between them. Per the germline V gene, CDR1 is SGDLS and CDR2 is YYNGEE. The CDR3 is made up of 14 amino acids. CDR3 sequence (DNA): TGTGCCAGCAGCGTAAGAGCCTCTGGAAACACCATATATTTT. As protein: CASSVRASGNTIYF.

CDR3: CASSLLGGSAFLNEQFF. The CDR3, as DNA: TGTGCCAGCAGCCTCCTTGGGGGGTCGGCGTTTCTCAATGAGCAGTTCTTC. The gene calls are TRBV7-9 and TRBJ2-1; D possibly corresponds to TRBD2 (6 bases). The V and J ends lost 5 bases and 6 bases respectively, with 23 bases between them. Germline CDR1 SEHNR, CDR2 FQNEAQ (reference sequence). This CDR3 spans 17 amino acids.

The V gene is TRBV18, the J gene TRBJ2-1; possible D gene TRBD2, 5 bases. The germline V gene encodes CDR1 KGHSH and CDR2 LQKENI. The CDR3 runs to 15 residues. V was trimmed by 3 bases and J by 5 bases, leaving 14 bases between them. The CDR3 spells CASSPGVLGNNEQFF. The CDR3, as DNA: TGTGCCAGCTCACCCGGGGTTCTTGGGAACAATGAGCAGTTCTTC.

V is TRBV2 and J is TRBJ1-6; D not certain. CDR1 SNHLY and CDR2 FYNNEI come from the germline V gene. The V and J ends lost 6 bases and 6 bases respectively, with 12 bases between them. The CDR3 loop spans 14 amino acids. CDR3 region: CASSLTLSNSPLHF. The DNA of the CDR3 is TGTGCCAGCAGCCTGACATTGTCTAATTCACCCCTCCACTTT.